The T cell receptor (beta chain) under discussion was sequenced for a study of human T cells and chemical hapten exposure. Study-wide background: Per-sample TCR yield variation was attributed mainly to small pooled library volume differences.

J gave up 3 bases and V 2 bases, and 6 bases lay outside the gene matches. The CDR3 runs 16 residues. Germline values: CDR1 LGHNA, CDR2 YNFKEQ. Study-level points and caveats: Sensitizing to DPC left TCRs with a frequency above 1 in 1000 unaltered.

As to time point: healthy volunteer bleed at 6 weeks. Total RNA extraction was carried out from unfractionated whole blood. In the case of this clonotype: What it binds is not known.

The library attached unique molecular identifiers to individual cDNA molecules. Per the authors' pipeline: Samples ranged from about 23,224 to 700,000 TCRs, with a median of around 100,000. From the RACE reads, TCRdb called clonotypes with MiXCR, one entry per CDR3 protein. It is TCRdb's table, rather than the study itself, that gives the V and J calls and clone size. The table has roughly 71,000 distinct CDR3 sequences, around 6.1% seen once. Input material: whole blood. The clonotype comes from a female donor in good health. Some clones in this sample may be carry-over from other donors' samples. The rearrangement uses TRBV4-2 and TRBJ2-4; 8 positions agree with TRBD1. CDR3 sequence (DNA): TGTGCCAGCAGCCAACCTCCCGGGACAGGCAAAAACATTCAGTACTTC. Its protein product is CASSQPPGTGKNIQYF.